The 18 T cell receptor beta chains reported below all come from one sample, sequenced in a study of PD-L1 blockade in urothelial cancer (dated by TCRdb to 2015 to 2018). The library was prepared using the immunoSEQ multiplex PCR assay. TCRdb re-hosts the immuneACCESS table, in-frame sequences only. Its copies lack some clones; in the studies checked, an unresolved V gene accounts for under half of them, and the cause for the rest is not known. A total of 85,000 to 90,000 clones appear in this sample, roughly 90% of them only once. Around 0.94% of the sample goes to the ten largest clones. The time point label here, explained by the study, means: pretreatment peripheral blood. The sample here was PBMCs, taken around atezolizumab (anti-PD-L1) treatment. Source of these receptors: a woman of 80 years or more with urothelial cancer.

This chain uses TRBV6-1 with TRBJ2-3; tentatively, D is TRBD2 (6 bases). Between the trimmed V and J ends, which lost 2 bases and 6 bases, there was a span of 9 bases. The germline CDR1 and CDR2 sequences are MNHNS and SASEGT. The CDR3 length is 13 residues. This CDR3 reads CASSEWRGDTQYF. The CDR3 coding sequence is TGTGCCAGCAGTGAATGGCGGGGCGATACGCAGTATTTT.

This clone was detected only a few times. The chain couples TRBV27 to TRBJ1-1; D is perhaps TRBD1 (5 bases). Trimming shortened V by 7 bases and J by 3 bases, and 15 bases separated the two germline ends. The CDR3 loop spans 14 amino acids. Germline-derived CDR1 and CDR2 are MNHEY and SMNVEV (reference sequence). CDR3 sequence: CASIRSQGDTEAFF. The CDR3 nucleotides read TGTGCCAGCATTCGTTCGCAGGGCGACACTGAAGCTTTCTTT.

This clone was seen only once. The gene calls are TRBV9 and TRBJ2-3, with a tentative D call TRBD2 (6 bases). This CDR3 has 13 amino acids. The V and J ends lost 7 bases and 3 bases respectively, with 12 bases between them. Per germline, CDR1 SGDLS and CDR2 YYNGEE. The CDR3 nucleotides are TGTGCCAGCGGGACTCCCGGGACAGATACGCAGTATTTT. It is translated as CASGTPGTDTQYF.

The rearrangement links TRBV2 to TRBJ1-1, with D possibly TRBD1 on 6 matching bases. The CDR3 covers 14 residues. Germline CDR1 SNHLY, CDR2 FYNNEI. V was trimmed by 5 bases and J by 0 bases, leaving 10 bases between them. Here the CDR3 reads CASSWTAMNTEAFF. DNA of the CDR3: TGTGCCAGCAGTTGGACAGCTATGAACACTGAAGCTTTCTTT. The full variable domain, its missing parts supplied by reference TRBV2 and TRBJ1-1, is EPEVTQTPSHQVTQMGQEVILRCVPISNHLYFYWYRQILGQKVEFLVSFYNNEISEKSEIFDDQFSVERPDGSNFTLKIRSTKLEDSAMYFCASSWTAMNTEAFFGQGTRLTVV.

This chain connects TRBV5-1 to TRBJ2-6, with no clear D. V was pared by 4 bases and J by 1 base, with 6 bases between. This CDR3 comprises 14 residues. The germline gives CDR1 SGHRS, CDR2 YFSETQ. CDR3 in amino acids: CASSLGSGANVLTF. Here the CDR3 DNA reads TGCGCCAGCAGCCTCGGGTCTGGGGCCAACGTCCTGACTTTC.

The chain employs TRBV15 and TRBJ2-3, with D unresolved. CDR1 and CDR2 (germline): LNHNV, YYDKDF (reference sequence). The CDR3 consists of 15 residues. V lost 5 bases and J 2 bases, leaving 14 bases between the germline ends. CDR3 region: CATSPRQAPTDTQYF. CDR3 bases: TGTGCCACCAGCCCCAGGCAGGCACCCACAGATACGCAGTATTTT.

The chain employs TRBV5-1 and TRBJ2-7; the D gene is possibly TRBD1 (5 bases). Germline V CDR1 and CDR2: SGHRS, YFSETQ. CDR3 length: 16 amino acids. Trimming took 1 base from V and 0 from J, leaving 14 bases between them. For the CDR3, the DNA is TGCGCCAGCAGCTTGCCCTATAGGGGCAACTCCTACGAGCAGTACTTC. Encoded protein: CASSLPYRGNSYEQYF.

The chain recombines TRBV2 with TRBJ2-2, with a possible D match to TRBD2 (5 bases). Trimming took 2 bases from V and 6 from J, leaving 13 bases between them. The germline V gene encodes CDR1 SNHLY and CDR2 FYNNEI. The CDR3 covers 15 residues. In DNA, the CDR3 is TGTGCCAGCAGTGAACTAGCTACCATATCCGGGGAGCTGTTTTTT. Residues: CASSELATISGELFF. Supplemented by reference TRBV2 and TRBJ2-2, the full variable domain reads EPEVTQTPSHQVTQMGQEVILRCVPISNHLYFYWYRQILGQKVEFLVSFYNNEISEKSEIFDDQFSVERPDGSNFTLKIRSTKLEDSAMYFCASSELATISGELFFGEGSRLTVL.

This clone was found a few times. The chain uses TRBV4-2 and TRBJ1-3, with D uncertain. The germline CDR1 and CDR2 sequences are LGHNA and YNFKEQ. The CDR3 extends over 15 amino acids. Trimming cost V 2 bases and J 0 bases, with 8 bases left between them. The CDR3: CASSQRSSSGNTIYF. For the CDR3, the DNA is TGTGCCAGCAGCCAAAGGAGTTCCTCTGGAAACACCATATATTTT.

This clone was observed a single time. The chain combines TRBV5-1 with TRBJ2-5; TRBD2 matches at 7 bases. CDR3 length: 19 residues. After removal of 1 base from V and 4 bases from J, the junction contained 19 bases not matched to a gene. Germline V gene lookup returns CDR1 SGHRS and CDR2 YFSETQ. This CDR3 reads CASSLLLRSGKRRGETQYF. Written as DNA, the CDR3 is TGCGCCAGCAGCTTGCTCCTTCGAAGCGGGAAGAGGCGGGGAGAGACCCAGTACTTC.

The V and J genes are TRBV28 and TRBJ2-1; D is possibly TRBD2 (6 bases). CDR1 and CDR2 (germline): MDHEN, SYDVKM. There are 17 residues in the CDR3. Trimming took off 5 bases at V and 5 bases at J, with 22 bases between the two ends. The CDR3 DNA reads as TGTGCCAGCAGTACAACAGCGGGCGGTGGGCCTCACAATGAGCAGTTCTTC. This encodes CASSTTAGGGPHNEQFF.

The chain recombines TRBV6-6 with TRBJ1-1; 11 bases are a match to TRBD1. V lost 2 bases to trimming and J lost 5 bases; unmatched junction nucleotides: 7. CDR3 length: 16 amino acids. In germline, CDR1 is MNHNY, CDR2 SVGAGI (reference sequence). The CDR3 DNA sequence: TGTGCCAGCAGTTACGGGACAGGGGGTTCCCCTACTGAAGCTTTCTTT. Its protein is CASSYGTGGSPTEAFF.

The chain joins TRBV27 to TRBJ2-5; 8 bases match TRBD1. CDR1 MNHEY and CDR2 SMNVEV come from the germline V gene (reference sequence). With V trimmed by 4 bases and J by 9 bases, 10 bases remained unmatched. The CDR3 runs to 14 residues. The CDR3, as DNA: TGTGCCAGCAGTTCCCCAGGACAGGGTACGGCCCAGTACTTC. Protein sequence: CASSSPGQGTAQYF.

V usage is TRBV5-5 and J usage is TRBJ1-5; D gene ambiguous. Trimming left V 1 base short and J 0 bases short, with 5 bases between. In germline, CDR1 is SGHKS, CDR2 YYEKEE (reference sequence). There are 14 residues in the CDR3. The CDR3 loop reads CASSLIGSNQPQHF. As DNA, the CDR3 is TGTGCCAGCAGCTTGATCGGTAGCAATCAGCCCCAGCATTTT.

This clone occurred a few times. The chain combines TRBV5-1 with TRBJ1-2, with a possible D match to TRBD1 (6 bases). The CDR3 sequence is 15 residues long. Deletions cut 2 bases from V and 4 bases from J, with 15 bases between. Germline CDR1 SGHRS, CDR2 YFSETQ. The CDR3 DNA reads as TGCGCCAGCAGCTTTCGTCTATTGACAGGCTATGGCTACACCTTC. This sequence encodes CASSFRLLTGYGYTF.

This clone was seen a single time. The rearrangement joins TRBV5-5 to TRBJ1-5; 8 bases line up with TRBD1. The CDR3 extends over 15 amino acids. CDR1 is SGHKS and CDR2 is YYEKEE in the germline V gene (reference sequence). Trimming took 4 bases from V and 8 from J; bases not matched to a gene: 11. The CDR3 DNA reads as TGTGCCAGCAGCACCAGGACAGGGTGGGGGGAGCCCCAGCATTTT. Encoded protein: CASSTRTGWGEPQHF.

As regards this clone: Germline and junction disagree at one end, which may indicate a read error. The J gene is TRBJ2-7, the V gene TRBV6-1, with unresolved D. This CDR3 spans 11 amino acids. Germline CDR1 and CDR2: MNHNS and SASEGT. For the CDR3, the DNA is TGTGCCAGCAGTGAACTTGGCGGTCCCCGCTTC. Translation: CASSELGGPRF.

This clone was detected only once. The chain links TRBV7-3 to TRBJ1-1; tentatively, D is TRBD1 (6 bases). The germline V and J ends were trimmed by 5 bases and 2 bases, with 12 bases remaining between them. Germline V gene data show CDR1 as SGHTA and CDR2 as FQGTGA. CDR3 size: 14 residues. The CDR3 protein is CASSKQGVNTEAFF. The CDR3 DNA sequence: TGTGCCAGCAGCAAACAGGGAGTTAACACTGAAGCTTTCTTT.